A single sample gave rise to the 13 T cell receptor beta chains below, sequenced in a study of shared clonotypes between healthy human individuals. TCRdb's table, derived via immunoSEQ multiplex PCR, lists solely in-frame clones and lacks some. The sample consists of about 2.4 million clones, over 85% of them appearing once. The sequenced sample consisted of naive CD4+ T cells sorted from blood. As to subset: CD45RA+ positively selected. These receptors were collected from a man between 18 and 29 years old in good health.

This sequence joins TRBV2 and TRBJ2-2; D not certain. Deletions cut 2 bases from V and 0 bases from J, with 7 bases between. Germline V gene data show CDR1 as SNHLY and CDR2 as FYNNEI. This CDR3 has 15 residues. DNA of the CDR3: TGTGCCAGCAGTGAATTGACGGCGAACACCGGGGAGCTGTTTTTT. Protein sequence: CASSELTANTGELFF.

The chain's CDR3 is CASKASGGAGELFF. CDR3 sequence (DNA): TGCGCCAGCAAGGCCAGCGGGGGCGCCGGGGAGCTGTTTTTT. The chain has TRBV5-1 and TRBJ2-2; TRBD2 matches at 8 bases. The CDR3 extends over 14 amino acids. J gave up 6 bases and V 6 bases, and 7 bases lay outside the gene matches. Germline CDR1 reads SGHRS; CDR2 reads YFSETQ.

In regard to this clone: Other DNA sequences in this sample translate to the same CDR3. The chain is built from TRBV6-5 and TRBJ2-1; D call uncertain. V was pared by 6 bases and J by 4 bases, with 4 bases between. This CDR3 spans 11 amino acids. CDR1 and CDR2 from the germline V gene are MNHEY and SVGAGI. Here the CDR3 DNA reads TGTGCCAGCAGGTGGTACAATGAGCAGTTCTTC. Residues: CASRWYNEQFF.

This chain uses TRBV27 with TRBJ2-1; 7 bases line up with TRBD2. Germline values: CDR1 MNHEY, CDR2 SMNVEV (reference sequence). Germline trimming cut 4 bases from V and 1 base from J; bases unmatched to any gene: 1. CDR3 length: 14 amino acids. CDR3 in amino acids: CASSSRESYNEQFF. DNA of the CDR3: TGTGCCAGCAGTTCGCGGGAGTCCTACAATGAGCAGTTCTTC.

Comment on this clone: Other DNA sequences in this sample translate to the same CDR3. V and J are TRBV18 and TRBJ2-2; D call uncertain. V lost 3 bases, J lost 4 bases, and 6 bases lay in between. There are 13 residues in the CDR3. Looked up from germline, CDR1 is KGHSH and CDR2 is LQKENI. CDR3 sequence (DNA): TGTGCCAGCTCACCCGGCGGCACCGGGGAGCTGTTTTTT. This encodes CASSPGGTGELFF.

CDR3 sequence reads: CASSPGTKNIQYF. CDR3 in DNA: TGTGCCAGCAGTCCCGGGACCAAAAACATTCAGTACTTC. The rearrangement joins TRBV7-2 to TRBJ2-4; D may be TRBD2 (5 bases). V dropped 6 bases and J dropped 2 bases, with 8 bases sitting between them. Germline V gives CDR1 SGHTA, CDR2 FQGNSA. This CDR3 spans 13 amino acids.

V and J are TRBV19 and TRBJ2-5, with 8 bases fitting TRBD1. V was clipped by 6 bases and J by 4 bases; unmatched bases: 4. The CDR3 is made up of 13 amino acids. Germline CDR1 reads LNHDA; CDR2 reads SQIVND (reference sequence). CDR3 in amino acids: CASSQTGVETQYF. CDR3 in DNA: TGTGCCAGTAGCCAGACAGGGGTAGAGACCCAGTACTTC.

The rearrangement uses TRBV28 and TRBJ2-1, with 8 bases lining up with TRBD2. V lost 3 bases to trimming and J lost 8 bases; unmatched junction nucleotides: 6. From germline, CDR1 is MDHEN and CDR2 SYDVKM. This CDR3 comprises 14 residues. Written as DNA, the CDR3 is TGTGCCAGCAGTTTTTCGGGACTAGACGATGAGCAGTTCTTC. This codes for CASSFSGLDDEQFF. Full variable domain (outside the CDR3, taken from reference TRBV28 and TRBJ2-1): DVKVTQSSRYLVKRTGEKVFLECVQDMDHENMFWYRQDPGLGLRLIYFSYDVKMKEKGDIPEGYSVSREKKERFSLILESASTNQTSMYLCASSFSGLDDEQFFGPGTRLTVL.

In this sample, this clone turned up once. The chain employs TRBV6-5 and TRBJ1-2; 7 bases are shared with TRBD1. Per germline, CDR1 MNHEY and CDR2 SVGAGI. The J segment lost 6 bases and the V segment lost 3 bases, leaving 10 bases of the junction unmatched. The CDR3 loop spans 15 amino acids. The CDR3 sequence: CASSYEAGGIHGYTF. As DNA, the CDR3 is TGTGCCAGCAGTTATGAGGCAGGGGGGATACATGGCTACACCTTC.

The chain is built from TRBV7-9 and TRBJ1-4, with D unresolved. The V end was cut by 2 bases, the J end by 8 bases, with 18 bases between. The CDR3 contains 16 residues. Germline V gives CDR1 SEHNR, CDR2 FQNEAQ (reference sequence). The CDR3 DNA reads TGTGCCAGCAGCTTAAAGGTTGGCAGCACGGGAGAAAAACTGTTTTTT. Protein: CASSLKVGSTGEKLFF.

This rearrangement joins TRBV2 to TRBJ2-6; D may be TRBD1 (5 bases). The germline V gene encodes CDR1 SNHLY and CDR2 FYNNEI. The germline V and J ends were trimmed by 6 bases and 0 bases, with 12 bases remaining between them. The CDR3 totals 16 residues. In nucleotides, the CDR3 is TGTGCCAGCAGCGCAGGGAAGAACTCTGGGGCCAACGTCCTGACTTTC. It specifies CASSAGKNSGANVLTF. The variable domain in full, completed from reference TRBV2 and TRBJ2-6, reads EPEVTQTPSHQVTQMGQEVILRCVPISNHLYFYWYRQILGQKVEFLVSFYNNEISEKSEIFDDQFSVERPDGSNFTLKIRSTKLEDSAMYFCASSAGKNSGANVLTFGAGSRLTVL.

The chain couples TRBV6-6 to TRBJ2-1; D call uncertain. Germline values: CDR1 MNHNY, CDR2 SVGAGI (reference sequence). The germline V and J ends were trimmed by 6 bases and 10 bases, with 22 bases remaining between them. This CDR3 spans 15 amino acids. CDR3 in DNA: TGTGCCAGCAGGCGAATCGCGGACCGACAAACAGAGCAGTTCTTC. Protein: CASRRIADRQTEQFF.

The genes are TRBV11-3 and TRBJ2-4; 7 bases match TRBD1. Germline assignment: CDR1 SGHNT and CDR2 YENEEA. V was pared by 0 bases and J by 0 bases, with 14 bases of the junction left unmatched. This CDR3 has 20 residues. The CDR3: CASSLDFGTTGRLAKNIQYF. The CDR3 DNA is TGTGCCAGCAGCTTAGATTTCGGGACGACAGGGCGATTAGCCAAAAACATTCAGTACTTC.